The clone carrying this T cell receptor (beta chain) was detected once. The antigen is not known. RNA served as the template for amplifying TCR beta CDR3 regions. Second-round multiplex PCR came after first-round RT-PCR with HTBI primers. TCRdb itself ran the multiplex PCR reads through MiXCR, one entry per CDR3 protein. The table has some 1.1 million distinct CDR3 sequences, about 40% seen once; the top ten hold around 10%. This entry is derived from a study of Graves' ophthalmopathy and Graves' hyperthyroidism. The study's findings and limits: Most thyroid-expanded clonotypes exceeding 0.001 frequency were also found in blood.

Lactation, pregnancy, uncontrolled infections and other autoimmune diseases were all grounds for excluding patients. The germline CDR1 and CDR2 sequences are SEHNR and FQNEAQ (reference sequence). This CDR3 comprises 19 residues. Trimming removed 5 bases from V and 7 bases from J; junction bases left unmatched: 22. Sequences were obtained from peripheral blood or thyroid tissue (not recorded which). The genes are TRBV7-9 and TRBJ2-7; 11 positions agree with TRBD2. This receptor was taken from an adult man with Graves' hyperthyroidism. The CDR3 DNA reads as TGTGCCAGCAGCCCCCCGGTAAAGGGGCGGGGGACTAGCGGAAAGGAGCAGTACTTC. Translation: CASSPPVKGRGTSGKEQYF.